This record covers a single TCR beta chain. As yet, its antigen is unknown. Each patient relapsed following autologous stem cell transplantation, and prior brentuximab vedotin exposure differed. With V trimmed by 7 bases and J by 4 bases, 5 bases remained unmatched. The CDR3 loop spans 14 amino acids. The germline V gene encodes CDR1 MNHEY and CDR2 SMNVEV (reference sequence). The data were taken from a study of PD-1 blockade in classical Hodgkin lymphoma. Study summary: With a 2-week interval, patients received intravenous nivolumab at 3 mg/kg. Study-wide results and caveats: Patients newly diagnosed and complete responders had comparable baseline diversity. Newly diagnosed patients reportedly had lower baseline TCR diversity than healthy donors.

Profiling relied on immunoSEQ multiplex PCR, and the TCRdb table lists in-frame clones only, not all of them. The sample holds 95,000 to 100,000 clones, roughly 91% seen once. This receptor was obtained from a human donor with classical Hodgkin lymphoma. The chain is built from TRBV27 and TRBJ2-1, with 9 positions matching TRBD2. The material was peripheral blood mononuclear cells (PBMCs), obtained before the second cycle of nivolumab. The CDR3, as DNA: TGTGCCAGCAATCCCCTAGCGGGGTACAATGAGCAGTTCTTC. Its protein product is CASNPLAGYNEQFF.